This T cell receptor (beta chain) was recovered during a study of OX40 agonist ivuxolimab in advanced cancers. Study background: Patient treatment consisted of intravenous ivuxolimab administration every 2 weeks at 0.01 to 10 mg/kg. Enrolled patients in dose escalation had cancers that were hepatocellular carcinoma, melanoma, renal cell or head and neck cancer. Three patients responded partially, comprising one with hepatocellular carcinoma and two with cutaneous melanoma. Study-wide results and caveats: Clonal expansion was among the lowest in partial responders at 0.1-3.0 mg/kg, especially CD8+.

This clone was seen a single time. What it binds is unknown. The V gene lost 5 bases and the J gene lost 4 bases, with 20 bases spanning the gap. This CDR3 region has 16 residues. Germline loops: CDR1 SEHNR, CDR2 FQNEAQ (reference sequence). Produced via immunoSEQ multiplex PCR; TCRdb's table is partial and in-frame only. The table lists some 60,000 clones, around 90% of them singletons. The chain couples TRBV7-9 to TRBJ2-5; D possibly corresponds to TRBD1 (6 bases). The sequence derives from an adult with an advanced solid tumor such as melanoma, head and neck, liver or kidney cancer. This material consisted of CD4+ or CD8+ T cells sorted from blood, taken in a trial of the OX40 agonist ivuxolimab. CDR3 sequence reads: CASSRSGQGSRETQYF. As DNA, the CDR3 is TGTGCCAGCAGCCGCTCGGGGCAGGGGTCGAGAGAGACCCAGTACTTC.